Listed here are 14 T cell receptor beta chains from one sample, sequenced in a study of regulatory T cells in long-lasting Graves disease. Time point here: persistent/refractory GD, antithyroid drugs over 5 years with positive TRAb. There was RNA extracted from PBMCs, and the TCR library was made from it. The authors built TCR beta libraries using iRepertoire HTBI primers and Arm-PCR of CDR3 regions. TCRdb recomputed calls from the multiplex PCR reads with MiXCR, one row per CDR3 protein. The repertoire has a few hundred thousand distinct CDR3 sequences, roughly 24% of them found once; the top ten carry approximately 30%. The material was peripheral blood mononuclear cells (PBMCs), obtained when the disease was refractory, from a patient treated with antithyroid drugs. The receptors shown here come from a woman in her thirties or forties with Graves disease.

This clonotype was detected ten times or more. The J gene is TRBJ2-7, the V gene TRBV2, with 7 bases fitting TRBD2. This CDR3 comprises 13 residues. J was trimmed by 6 bases and V by 8 bases; bases with no gene match: 10. Germline-derived CDR1 and CDR2 are SNHLY and FYNNEI. The CDR3 region has the DNA TGTGCCAGCGGGGGAGGGTGGGCAGCCGAGCAGTACTTC. It yields the protein CASGGGWAAEQYF.

The CDR3 DNA reads TGTGCCAGCAGCTTAGTCGAGGCGGGAGTAGATACGCAGTATTTT. Translating gives CASSLVEAGVDTQYF. The V call is TRBV13, the J call TRBJ2-3, with 7 positions matching TRBD2. CDR3 length: 15 residues. V dropped 1 base and J dropped 5; count of bases not matched to a gene: 6. Germline CDR1 reads PRHDT; CDR2 reads FYEKMQ (reference sequence).

The chain couples TRBV5-1 to TRBJ2-7, with D perhaps matching TRBD1 or TRBD2 (6 bases each). V was cut by 0 bases and J by 3 bases, with 16 bases left in between. The germline V gene has CDR1 SGHRS and CDR2 YFSETQ. This CDR3 comprises 16 residues. CDR3 bases: TGCGCCAGCAGCTTGGTGTGGGGGGCCGGGAGCTACGAGCAGTACTTC. This encodes CASSLVWGAGSYEQYF.

This clonotype was observed many times. This chain joins TRBV28 and TRBJ2-4; 7 bases align to TRBD2. The germline V gene has CDR1 MDHEN and CDR2 SYDVKM. V lost 0 bases, J lost 1 base, and 0 bases stayed unmatched. This CDR3 is 15 amino acids long. The CDR3 reads CASSLWREAKNIQYF. CDR3 sequence (DNA): TGTGCCAGCAGTTTATGGCGGGAGGCCAAAAACATTCAGTACTTC.

Ten or more counts support this clonotype. The chain couples TRBV12-3 or TRBV12-4 to TRBJ2-5, with D maybe TRBD2 (5 bases). Trimming pared 3 bases from V and 5 bases from J, leaving 10 bases between. The CDR3 has 13 residues. For the CDR3, the DNA is TGTGCCAGCAGTTTGAACCCGGGGGAGACCCAGTACTTC. Residues: CASSLNPGETQYF.

This clonotype was counted a few times. The chain carries TRBV20-1 and TRBJ2-2; TRBD2 matches 7 bases. Germline V gives CDR1 DFQATT, CDR2 SNEGSKA (reference sequence). Trimming removed 2 bases from V and 0 bases from J; junction bases left unmatched: 6. The CDR3 is 16 amino acids. The CDR3 protein is CSARPLGGTNTGELFF. Here the CDR3 DNA reads TGCAGTGCTAGACCGCTGGGGGGGACGAACACCGGGGAGCTGTTTTTT.

This clonotype was seen ten or more times. The genes are TRBV27 and TRBJ2-2; D remains ambiguous. Germline CDR1 reads MNHEY; CDR2 reads SMNVEV (reference sequence). CDR3 length: 12 residues. The V end lost 5 bases, the J end lost 6 bases, and 7 bases lay between the germline ends. In DNA form, the CDR3 reads TGTGCCAGCAGTCGTAGGTCCGGGGAGCTGTTTTTT. This encodes CASSRRSGELFF.

The chain joins TRBV4-1 to TRBJ2-4; the D gene is possibly TRBD2 (6 bases). V lost 3 bases and J 6 bases, leaving 21 bases between the germline ends. Germline values: CDR1 MGHRA, CDR2 YSYEKL. The CDR3 has 17 residues. The CDR3 coding sequence is TGCGCCAGCAGCCAGGGCGATGGGAGGAAGGCGCGAAACATTCAGTACTTC. Translating it yields CASSQGDGRKARNIQYF.

This clonotype was found many times. The V and J genes are TRBV2 and TRBJ2-5; TRBD2 agrees at 13 bases. The CDR3 is 18 residues long. The trim removed 3 bases at V and 5 bases at J, leaving 12 bases unmatched. Per the germline V gene, CDR1 is SNHLY and CDR2 is FYNNEI. Here the CDR3 DNA reads TGTGCCAGCAGTGATATACTAGCGGGAGGGCCCATCGCCGAGACCCAGTACTTC. Its translation: CASSDILAGGPIAETQYF.

This clonotype was found once. This may arise from a read error, as a much more abundant clone is one base away. As the CDR3 is not closed by the conserved phenylalanine or tryptophan, this likely results from a read error. The gene calls are TRBV28 and TRBJ1-2; D unclear. There are 15 residues in the CDR3. Germline CDR1 is MDHEN and CDR2 is SYDVKM. CDR3 region: CATSDTRSNHYGYTL. The CDR3 DNA sequence: TGTGCCACCAGTGATACCAGATCGAACCACTATGGCTACACCCTC.

This clonotype was seen a handful of times. The rearrangement uses TRBV11-2 and TRBJ2-3; D is ambiguous. Trimming removed 4 bases at V and 2 bases at J, with 13 bases between. The CDR3 is 15 amino acids. CDR1 is SGHAT, CDR2 FQNNGV, per germline. CDR3 in DNA: TGTGCCAGCAGCTACGGCCGGGTATCCACAGATACGCAGTATTTT. As protein: CASSYGRVSTDTQYF.

This chain connects TRBV6-4 to TRBJ1-4; the D gene is possibly TRBD1 (6 bases). CDR1 is MRHNA and CDR2 is SNTAGT in the germline V gene. Deletions cut 1 base from V and 8 bases from J, with 17 bases between. The CDR3 extends over 16 amino acids. The CDR3 DNA is TGTGCCAGCAGTGACTGGGACAATTCACCAGGGGAAAAACTGTTTTTT. As protein: CASSDWDNSPGEKLFF.

This chain connects TRBV28 to TRBJ2-1; 7 nucleotides align to TRBD1. CDR1 and CDR2 (germline): MDHEN, SYDVKM. Unmatched junction bases numbered 6, after V lost 4 bases and J lost 0 bases. The CDR3 has 16 amino acids. The CDR3 is CASSSLDRVSYNEQFF. DNA of the CDR3: TGTGCCAGCAGTTCCCTCGACAGGGTCTCCTACAATGAGCAGTTCTTC.

The chain uses TRBV19 and TRBJ2-7; D perhaps matches TRBD1 (5 bases). The germline V gene has CDR1 LNHDA and CDR2 SQIVND (reference sequence). The CDR3 runs to 15 residues. V lost 0 bases to trimming and J lost 9 bases, with 18 bases between them. CDR3 amino acids: CASSIDRDATGGQYF. In nucleotides, the CDR3 is TGTGCCAGTAGTATAGACAGGGATGCCACCGGCGGGCAGTACTTC.